Listed below are T cell receptor beta chains from one sample, sequenced in a study of T cell changes during pregnancy in multiple sclerosis. Here immunoSEQ multiplex PCR was the method, and the copy in TCRdb shows in-frame clones only, minus some. The sample includes roughly 57,000 clones, roughly 90% of them seen just once. The source material was CD4+ T cells from peripheral blood mononuclear cells, sampled after pregnancy. All receptors derive from a female donor with multiple sclerosis, enrolled in a pregnancy study. Each CDR3 is given with its conserved first and last residue. D genes are given only for firm matches. Clone size is stated in some rows and not others, as once, few, many or a class when expanded.

TRBD2	TRBV5-1	TRBJ2-3	NA	CASSLKVSGGADTDTQYF	TGCGCCAGCAGCTTGAAAGTTAGCGGGGGGGCGGACACAGATACGCAGTATTTT
NA	TRBV7-2	TRBJ1-1	NA	CASSRAAGRGTEAFF	TGTGCCAGCAGCCGAGCGGCGGGGAGAGGAACTGAAGCTTTCTTT
NA	TRBV19	TRBJ1-2	NA	CASSMGQFYGYTF	TGTGCCAGTAGTATGGGGCAGTTCTATGGCTACACCTTC
NA	TRBV7-6	TRBJ1-1	few	CASRADMNTEAFF	TGTGCCAGCAGGGCAGACATGAACACTGAAGCTTTCTTT
TRBD2	TRBV11-1	TRBJ2-6	once	CASSPGLAGVFSGANVLTF	TGTGCCAGCAGCCCTGGACTAGCGGGGGTTTTCTCTGGGGCCAACGTCCTGACTTTC
NA	TRBV28	TRBJ2-2	NA	CASSFSGNTGELFF	TGTGCCAGCAGTTTTTCGGGTAACACCGGGGAGCTGTTTTTT
NA	TRBV19	TRBJ2-7	NA	CASAGTYSSYEQYF	TGTGCCAGTGCCGGGACTTACAGCTCCTACGAGCAGTACTTC
TRBD1	TRBV18	TRBJ1-5	NA	CASSPSQGASNQPQHF	TGTGCCAGCTCACCTTCCCAGGGGGCGAGCAATCAGCCCCAGCATTTT
TRBD1	TRBV9	TRBJ2-7	NA	CASSVGQGVEQYF	TGTGCCAGCAGCGTAGGACAGGGGGTTGAGCAGTACTTC
NA	TRBV12-5	TRBJ2-4	NA	CASGLVSGQYF	TGTGCTAGTGGTTTGGTATCGGGACAGTACTTC
TRBD1	TRBV5-1	TRBJ1-2	NA	CASSLAGTGEIYGYTF	TGCGCCAGCAGCTTGGCCGGAACAGGGGAGATCTATGGCTACACCTTC
NA	TRBV19	TRBJ1-2	NA	CASKEARRDAYGYTF	TGTGCCAGTAAAGAGGCTAGGAGGGACGCCTATGGCTACACCTTC
TRBD1	TRBV6-6	TRBJ1-5	NA	CASRDHKRTGNQPQHF	TGTGCCAGCAGGGACCATAAGAGGACAGGAAATCAGCCCCAGCATTTT
TRBD2	TRBV6-6	TRBJ2-1	NA	CASKVTSNVNEQFF	TGTGCCAGCAAAGTGACTAGCAACGTCAATGAGCAGTTCTTC
TRBD1	TRBV30	TRBJ2-1	NA	CAWSRTGVTREQFF	TGTGCCTGGAGTAGGACAGGGGTCACCCGTGAGCAGTTCTTC
NA	TRBV2	TRBJ1-5	few	CASSEANGPGQPQHF	TGTGCCAGCAGTGAAGCGAATGGCCCTGGTCAGCCCCAGCATTTT